This T cell receptor (beta chain) was identified in a study of CD8+ T cells in alopecia areata. General observations from the study: Sequencing of scalp samples also captures resident alphabeta T cells of normal skin. An increase in clonality over normal scalp was evident in lesional scalp, especially alopecia totalis/universalis.

Once RNA had been extracted, it was reverse transcribed into cDNA to act as the sequencing template. TCRdb's table, derived via immunoSEQ multiplex PCR, lists solely in-frame clones and lacks some. This sample has approximately 98,000 clones, with approximately 61% found just once. Patients with alopecia areata provided lesional scalp punch biopsies as well as peripheral blood. Sorted populations comprised CD4+ and CD8+ T cells obtained from PBMCs. As to this clone: Its antigen is unknown.

The sample was NKG2D-low CD8+ T cells sorted from blood. This receptor was identified in a human donor with alopecia areata.

In DNA, the CDR3 is TGTGCCAGCAGCCAGGGGTCTGAAGCTTTCTTT. As protein: CASSQGSEAFF. The chain has TRBV6-5 and TRBJ1-1, with D maybe TRBD1 (6 bases). The CDR3 loop spans 11 amino acids. Germline CDR1 MNHEY, CDR2 SVGAGI. V dropped 6 bases and J dropped 6 bases, with 8 bases sitting between them.